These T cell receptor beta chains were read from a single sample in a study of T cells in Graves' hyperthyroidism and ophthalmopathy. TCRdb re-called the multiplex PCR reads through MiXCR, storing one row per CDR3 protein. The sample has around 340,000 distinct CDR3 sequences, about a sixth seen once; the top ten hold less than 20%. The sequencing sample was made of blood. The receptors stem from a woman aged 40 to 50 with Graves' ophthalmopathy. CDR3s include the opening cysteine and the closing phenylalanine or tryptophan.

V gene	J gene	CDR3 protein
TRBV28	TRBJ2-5	CASSPYTGQETQYF
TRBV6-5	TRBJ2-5	CASSRDRGQETQYF
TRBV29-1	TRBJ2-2	CSVENFRQGANTGELFF
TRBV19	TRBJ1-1	CASSGVSGAFF
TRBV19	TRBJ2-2	CASTTRSGRFGGELFF
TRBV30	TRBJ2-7	CAWRWTGGYEQYF
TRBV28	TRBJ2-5	CASSLSMGQGEETQYF
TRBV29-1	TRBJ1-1	CSIMNLMNTEAFF
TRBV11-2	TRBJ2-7	CASSWGTGPYEQYF
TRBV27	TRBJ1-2	CASRGGEDFGYTF
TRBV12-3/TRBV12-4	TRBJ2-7	CASRTDGSYEQYF
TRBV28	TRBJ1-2	CASSLMGAHGYTF
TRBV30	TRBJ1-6	CAWSAGGSDSPLHF
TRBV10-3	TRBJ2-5	CAISESGGTSGIGETQYF
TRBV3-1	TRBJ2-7	CASSQAGGLYEQYF
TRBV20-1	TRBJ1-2	CSAVQGAKGYTF
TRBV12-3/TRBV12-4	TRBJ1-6	CASSLKLRGFGQVVGNSPLHF
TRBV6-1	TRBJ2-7	CASLKASYEQYF
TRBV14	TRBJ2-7	CASSQVGAYSYEQYF
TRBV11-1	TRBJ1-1	CASSLLVWGEKGTEAFF
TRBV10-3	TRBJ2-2	CAISNPSVANTGELFF
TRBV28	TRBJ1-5	CASSLPGQGLQPQHF
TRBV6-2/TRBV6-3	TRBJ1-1	CASRATGSTEAFF
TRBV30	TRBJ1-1	CACRRDRLNTEAFF
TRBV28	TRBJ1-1	CASSFSSGTGRIVNTEAFF
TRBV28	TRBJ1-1	CASSNQVRTEAFF
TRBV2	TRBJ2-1	CASKASGRGSYNEQFF
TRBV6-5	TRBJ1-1	CASKLTATGFTEAFF
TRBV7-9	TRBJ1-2	CASSLDTWRNYGYTF
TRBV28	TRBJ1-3	CASSLPPGSGNTIYF
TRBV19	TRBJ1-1	CASSILGSERAFF
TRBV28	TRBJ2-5	CASGFRGRGGQETQYF
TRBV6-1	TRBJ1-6	CASSPGATSPLHF
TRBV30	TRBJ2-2	CAWSVGGSAGELFF
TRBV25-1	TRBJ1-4	CASSSGTGREKLFF
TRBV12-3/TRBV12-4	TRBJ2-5	CASSQPGLGETQYF
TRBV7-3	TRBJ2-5	CASSSTSGSQETQYF
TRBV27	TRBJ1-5	CASSPGYRQPQHF
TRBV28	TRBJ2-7	CRVAGGPYEQYF
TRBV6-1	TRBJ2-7	CASSEALGRRVGEQYF
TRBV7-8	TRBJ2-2	CASSTQELTGELFF
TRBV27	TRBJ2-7	CASSLSGGSPYEQYF
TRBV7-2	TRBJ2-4	CASSLAGGGGIQYF
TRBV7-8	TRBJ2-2	CASSLGLVSTGELFF
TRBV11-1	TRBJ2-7	CASSSNRRVWEQYF
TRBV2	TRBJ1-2	CATKGLTNTF
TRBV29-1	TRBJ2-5	CSVVSPGETQYF
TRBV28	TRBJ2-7	CASSVTGGRYEQYF
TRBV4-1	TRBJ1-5	CASSQGRLNSNQPQHF
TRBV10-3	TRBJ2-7	CAISVNRDYEQYF
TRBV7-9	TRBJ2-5	CASSRPGLKETQYF
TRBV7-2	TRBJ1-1	CASSLAGSRTNMNTEAFF
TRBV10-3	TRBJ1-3	CAIEGGTGNTIYF
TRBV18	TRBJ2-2	CANSAGQPNTGELFF
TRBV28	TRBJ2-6	CASRSGSSGANVLTF
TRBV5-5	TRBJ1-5	CASSRLGSNQPQHF
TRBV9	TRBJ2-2	CASSEVTANTGELFF
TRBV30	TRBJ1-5	CAWSVKGSQPQHF
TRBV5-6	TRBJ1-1	CASSFRAQGLGEAFF